This T cell receptor (beta chain) was sequenced in a study of cytomegalovirus exposure and HLA in healthy donors. Across the whole study: Out of 350 to 400 genotyped donors, 81% belonged to the Caucasian-associated ancestry cluster. Study-wide findings and caveats: V- and J-gene trimming of TCR beta was linked (in a later analysis) to a missense DCLRE1C variant. According to the study, 180 or so TCR beta chains were cytomegalovirus-associated.

Primers included in the PCR were 60 Vbeta and 13 Jbeta primers. Under the authors' procedure: Around 11 million of tens of millions of unique TCR beta chains were shared, per a later count. Assay used: immunoSEQ multiplex PCR; TCRdb lists only in-frame clones, some missing. V and J calls and clone size are given by that table; D and trimming were obtained from the DNA. Here the sample spans 45,000 to 55,000 clones, 80% being singletons. In this sample, this clone turned up once. Its specificity is not known. The TCR was taken from a man younger than 40 in good health and CMV-seropositive. Specimen: PBMCs.

The DNA for the CDR3 is TGCGCCAGCAGCAAACTAGCGGGGGGGCAGATAGATACGCAGTATTTT. Protein sequence: CASSKLAGGQIDTQYF. The chain is built from TRBV4-1 and TRBJ2-3, with 13 bases aligning to TRBD2. Germline values: CDR1 MGHRA, CDR2 YSYEKL. The CDR3 has 16 residues. V lost 5 bases to trimming and J lost 5 bases; unmatched junction nucleotides: 7.